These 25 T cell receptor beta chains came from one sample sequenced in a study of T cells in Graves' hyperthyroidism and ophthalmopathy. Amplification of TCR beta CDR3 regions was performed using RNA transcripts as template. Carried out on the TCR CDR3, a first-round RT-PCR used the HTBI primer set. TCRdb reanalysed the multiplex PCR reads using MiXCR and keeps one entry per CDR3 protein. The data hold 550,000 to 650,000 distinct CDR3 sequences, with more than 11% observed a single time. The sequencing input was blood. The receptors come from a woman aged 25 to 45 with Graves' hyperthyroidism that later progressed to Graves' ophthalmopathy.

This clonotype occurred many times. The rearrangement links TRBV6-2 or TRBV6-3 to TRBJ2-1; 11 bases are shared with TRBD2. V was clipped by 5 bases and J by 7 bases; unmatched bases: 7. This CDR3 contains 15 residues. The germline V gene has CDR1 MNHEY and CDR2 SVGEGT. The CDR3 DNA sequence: TGTGCCAGCAGTAAACTAGCGGGAGCATTGAATGAGCAGTTCTTC. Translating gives CASSKLAGALNEQFF.

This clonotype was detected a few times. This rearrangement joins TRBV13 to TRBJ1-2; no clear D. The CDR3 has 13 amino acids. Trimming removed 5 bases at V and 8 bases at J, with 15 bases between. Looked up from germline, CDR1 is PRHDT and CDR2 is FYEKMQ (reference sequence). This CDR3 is CASSQEGSSGYTF. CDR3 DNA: TGTGCCAGCAGCCAAGAGGGCAGTTCCGGCTACACCTTC. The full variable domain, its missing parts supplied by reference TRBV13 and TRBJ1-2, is AAGVIQSPRHLIKEKRETATLKCYPIPRHDTVYWYQQGPGQDPQFLISFYEKMQSDKGSIPDRFSAQQFSDYHSELNMSSLELGDSALYFCASSQEGSSGYTFGSGTRLTVV.

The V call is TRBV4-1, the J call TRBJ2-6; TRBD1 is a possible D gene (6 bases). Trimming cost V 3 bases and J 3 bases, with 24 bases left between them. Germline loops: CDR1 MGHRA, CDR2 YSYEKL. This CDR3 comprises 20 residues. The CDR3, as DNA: TGCGCCAGCAGCCACCAAAGAACAGGGAACTCCGTTTTTGGGGCCAACGTCCTGACTTTC. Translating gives CASSHQRTGNSVFGANVLTF.

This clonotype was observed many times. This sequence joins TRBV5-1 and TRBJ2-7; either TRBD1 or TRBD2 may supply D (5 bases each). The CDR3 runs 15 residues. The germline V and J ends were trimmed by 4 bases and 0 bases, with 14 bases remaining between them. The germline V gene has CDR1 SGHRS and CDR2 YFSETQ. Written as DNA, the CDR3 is TGCGCCAGCAGCCCCGATAGCGACAGCTCCTACGAGCAGTACTTC. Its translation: CASSPDSDSSYEQYF.

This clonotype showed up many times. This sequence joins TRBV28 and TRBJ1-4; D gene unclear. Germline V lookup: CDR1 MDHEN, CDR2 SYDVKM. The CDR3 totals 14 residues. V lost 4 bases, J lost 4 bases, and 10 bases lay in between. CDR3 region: CASSWSGFNEKLFF. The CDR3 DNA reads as TGTGCCAGCAGTTGGTCCGGGTTTAATGAAAAACTGTTTTTT.

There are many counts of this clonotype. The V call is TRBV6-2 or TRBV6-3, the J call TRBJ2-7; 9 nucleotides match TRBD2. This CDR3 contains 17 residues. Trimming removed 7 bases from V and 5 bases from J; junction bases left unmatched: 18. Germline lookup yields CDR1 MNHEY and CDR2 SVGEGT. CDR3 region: CASNEGGGGRAFHEQYF. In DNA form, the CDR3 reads TGTGCCAGCAACGAAGGGGGCGGCGGGAGGGCCTTCCACGAGCAGTACTTC.

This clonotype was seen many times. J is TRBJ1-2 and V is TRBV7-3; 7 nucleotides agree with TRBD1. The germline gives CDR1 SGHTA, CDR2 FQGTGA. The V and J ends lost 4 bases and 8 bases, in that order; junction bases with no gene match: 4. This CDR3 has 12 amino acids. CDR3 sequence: CASSSRGSGYTF. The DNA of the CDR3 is TGTGCCAGCAGCTCCAGGGGGTCCGGCTACACCTTC.

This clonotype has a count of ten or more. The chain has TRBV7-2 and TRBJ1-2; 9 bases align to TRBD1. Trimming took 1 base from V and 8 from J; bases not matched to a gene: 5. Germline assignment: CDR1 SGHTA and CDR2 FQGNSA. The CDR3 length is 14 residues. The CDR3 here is CASSLVAGQGGYTF. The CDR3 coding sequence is TGTGCCAGCAGCTTAGTGGCGGGACAGGGCGGCTACACCTTC.

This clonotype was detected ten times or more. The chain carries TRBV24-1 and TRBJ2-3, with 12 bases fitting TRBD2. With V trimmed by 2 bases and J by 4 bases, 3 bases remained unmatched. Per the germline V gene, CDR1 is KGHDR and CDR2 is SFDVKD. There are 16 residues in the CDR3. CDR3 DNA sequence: TGTGCCACCAGTGATTCAGGACTAGCGGGATCAGATACGCAGTATTTT. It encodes CATSDSGLAGSDTQYF.

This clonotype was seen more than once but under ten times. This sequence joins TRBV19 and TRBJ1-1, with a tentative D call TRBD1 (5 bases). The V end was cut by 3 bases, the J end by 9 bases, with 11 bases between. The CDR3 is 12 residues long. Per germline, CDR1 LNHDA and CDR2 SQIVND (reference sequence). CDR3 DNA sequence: TGTGCCAGTAGTATTTTGGCGGACAAAGCTTTCTTT. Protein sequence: CASSILADKAFF. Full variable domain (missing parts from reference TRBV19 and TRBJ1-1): DGGITQSPKYLFRKEGQNVTLSCEQNLNHDAMYWYRQDPGQGLRLIYYSQIVNDFQKGDIAEGYSVSREKKESFPLTVTSAQKNPTAFYLCASSILADKAFFGQGTRLTVV.

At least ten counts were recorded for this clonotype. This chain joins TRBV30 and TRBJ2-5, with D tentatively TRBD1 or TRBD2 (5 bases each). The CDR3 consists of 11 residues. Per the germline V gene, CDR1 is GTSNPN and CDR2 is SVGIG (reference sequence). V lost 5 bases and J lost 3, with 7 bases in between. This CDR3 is CAWGGKETQYF. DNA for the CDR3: TGTGCCTGGGGGGGTAAAGAGACCCAGTACTTC. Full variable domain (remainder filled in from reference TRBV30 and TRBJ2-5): SQTIHQWPATLVQPVGSPLSLECTVEGTSNPNLYWYRQAAGRGLQLLFYSVGIGQISSEVPQNLSASRPQDRQFILSSKKLLLSDSGFYLCAWGGKETQYFGPGTRLLVL.

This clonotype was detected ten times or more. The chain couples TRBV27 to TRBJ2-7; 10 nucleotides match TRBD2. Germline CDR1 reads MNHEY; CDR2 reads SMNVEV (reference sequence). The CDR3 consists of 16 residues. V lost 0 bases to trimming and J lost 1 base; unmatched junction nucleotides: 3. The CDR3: CASSLSIAGGSYEQYF. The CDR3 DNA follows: TGTGCCAGCAGTTTATCGATAGCGGGAGGTTCCTACGAGCAGTACTTC.

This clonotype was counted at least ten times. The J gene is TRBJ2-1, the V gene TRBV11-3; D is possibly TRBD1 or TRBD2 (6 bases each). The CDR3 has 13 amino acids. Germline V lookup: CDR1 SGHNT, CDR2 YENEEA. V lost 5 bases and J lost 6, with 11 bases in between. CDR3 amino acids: CASSTGGSNEQFF. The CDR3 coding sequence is TGTGCCAGCAGCACCGGGGGCTCCAATGAGCAGTTCTTC.

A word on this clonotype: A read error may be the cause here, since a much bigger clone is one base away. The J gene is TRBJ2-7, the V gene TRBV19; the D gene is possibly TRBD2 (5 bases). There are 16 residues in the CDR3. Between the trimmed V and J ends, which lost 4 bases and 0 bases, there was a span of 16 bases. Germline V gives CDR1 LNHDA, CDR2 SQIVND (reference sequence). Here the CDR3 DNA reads TGTGCCAGTAGTAAAGGAGAGGGAGAGAGCTCCTACGAGCAGTACTTC. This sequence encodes CASSKGEGESSYEQYF. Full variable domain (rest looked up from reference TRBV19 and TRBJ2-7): DGGITQSPKYLFRKEGQNVTLSCEQNLNHDAMYWYRQDPGQGLRLIYYSQIVNDFQKGDIAEGYSVSREKKESFPLTVTSAQKNPTAFYLCASSKGEGESSYEQYFGPGTRLTVT.

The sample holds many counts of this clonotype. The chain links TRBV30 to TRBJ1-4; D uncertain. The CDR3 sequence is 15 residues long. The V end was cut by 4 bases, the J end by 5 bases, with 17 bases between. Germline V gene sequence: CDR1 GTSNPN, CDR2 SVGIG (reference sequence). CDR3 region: CAWTPGGGGNEKLFF. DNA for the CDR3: TGTGCCTGGACCCCCGGCGGCGGCGGGAATGAAAAACTGTTTTTT.

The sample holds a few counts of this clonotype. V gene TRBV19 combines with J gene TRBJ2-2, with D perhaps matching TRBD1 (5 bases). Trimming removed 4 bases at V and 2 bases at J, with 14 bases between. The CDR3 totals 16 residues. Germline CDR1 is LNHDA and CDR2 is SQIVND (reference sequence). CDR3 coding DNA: TGTGCCAGTAGTACCCTAGGGGCGGCTAACACCGGGGAGCTGTTTTTT. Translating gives CASSTLGAANTGELFF. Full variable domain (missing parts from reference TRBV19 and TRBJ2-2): DGGITQSPKYLFRKEGQNVTLSCEQNLNHDAMYWYRQDPGQGLRLIYYSQIVNDFQKGDIAEGYSVSREKKESFPLTVTSAQKNPTAFYLCASSTLGAANTGELFFGEGSRLTVL.

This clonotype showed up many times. In DNA form, the CDR3 reads TGTGCCAGCAGTCCACCACCCGCCACAGGGACCAATCAGCCCCAGCATTTT. Translated: CASSPPPATGTNQPQHF. The chain links TRBV12-3 or TRBV12-4 to TRBJ1-5; a weak D match, TRBD1 (6 bases). V shed 5 bases and J shed 3 bases, with 20 bases lying between them. The CDR3 totals 17 residues.

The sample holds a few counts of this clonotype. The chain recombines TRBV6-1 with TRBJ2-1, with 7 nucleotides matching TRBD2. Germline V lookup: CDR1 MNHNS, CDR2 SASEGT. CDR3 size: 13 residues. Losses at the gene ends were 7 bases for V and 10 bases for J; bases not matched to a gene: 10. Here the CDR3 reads CASTDGGSGEQFF. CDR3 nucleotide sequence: TGTGCCAGCACCGATGGCGGGAGCGGGGAGCAGTTCTTC.

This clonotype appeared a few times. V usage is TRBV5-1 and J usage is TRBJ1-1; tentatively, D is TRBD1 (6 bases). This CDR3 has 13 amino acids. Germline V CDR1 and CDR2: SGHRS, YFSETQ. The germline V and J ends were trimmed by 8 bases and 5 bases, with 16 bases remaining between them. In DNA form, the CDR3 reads TGCGCCAGTTACCAGGGGCCGAAGACTGAAGCTTTCTTT. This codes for CASYQGPKTEAFF.

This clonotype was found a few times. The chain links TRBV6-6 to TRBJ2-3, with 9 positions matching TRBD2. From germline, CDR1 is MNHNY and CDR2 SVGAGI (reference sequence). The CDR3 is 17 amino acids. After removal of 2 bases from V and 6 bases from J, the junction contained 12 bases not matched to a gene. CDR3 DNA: TGTGCCAGCAGTTACCCCCTCGCGGGAGGGCCGGGGGATACGCAGTATTTT. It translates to CASSYPLAGGPGDTQYF.

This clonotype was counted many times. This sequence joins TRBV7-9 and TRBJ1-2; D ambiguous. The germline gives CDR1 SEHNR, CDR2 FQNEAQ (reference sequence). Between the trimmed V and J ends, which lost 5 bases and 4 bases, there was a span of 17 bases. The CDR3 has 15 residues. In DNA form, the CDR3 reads TGTGCCAGCAGCCCCCCGGTAGGGCTCGGCTATGGCTACACCTTC. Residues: CASSPPVGLGYGYTF.

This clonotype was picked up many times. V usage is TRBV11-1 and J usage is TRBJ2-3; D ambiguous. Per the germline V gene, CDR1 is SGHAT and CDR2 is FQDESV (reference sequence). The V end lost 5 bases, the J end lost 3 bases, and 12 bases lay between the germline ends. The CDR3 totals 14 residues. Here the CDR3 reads CASSNGRATDTQYF. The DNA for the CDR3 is TGTGCCAGCAGCAACGGACGGGCTACAGATACGCAGTATTTT.

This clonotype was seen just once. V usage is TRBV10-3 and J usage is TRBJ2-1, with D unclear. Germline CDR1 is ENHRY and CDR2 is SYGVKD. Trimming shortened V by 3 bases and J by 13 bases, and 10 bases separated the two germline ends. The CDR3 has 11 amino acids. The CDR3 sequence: CAISEGIPQFF. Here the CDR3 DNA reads TGTGCCATCAGTGAAGGGATACCTCAGTTCTTC.

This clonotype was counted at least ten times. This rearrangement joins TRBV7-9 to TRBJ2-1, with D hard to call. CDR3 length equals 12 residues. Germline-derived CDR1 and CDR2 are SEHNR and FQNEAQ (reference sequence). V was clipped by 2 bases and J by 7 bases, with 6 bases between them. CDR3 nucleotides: TGTGCCAGCAGCTTAAGGGAAAATGAGCAGTTCTTC. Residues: CASSLRENEQFF.

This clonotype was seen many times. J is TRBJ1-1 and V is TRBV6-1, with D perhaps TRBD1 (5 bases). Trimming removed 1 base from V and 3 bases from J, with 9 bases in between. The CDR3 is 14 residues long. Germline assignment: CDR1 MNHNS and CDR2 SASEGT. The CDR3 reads CASSEVGVDTEAFF. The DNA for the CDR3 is TGTGCCAGCAGTGAAGTGGGGGTGGACACTGAAGCTTTCTTT.